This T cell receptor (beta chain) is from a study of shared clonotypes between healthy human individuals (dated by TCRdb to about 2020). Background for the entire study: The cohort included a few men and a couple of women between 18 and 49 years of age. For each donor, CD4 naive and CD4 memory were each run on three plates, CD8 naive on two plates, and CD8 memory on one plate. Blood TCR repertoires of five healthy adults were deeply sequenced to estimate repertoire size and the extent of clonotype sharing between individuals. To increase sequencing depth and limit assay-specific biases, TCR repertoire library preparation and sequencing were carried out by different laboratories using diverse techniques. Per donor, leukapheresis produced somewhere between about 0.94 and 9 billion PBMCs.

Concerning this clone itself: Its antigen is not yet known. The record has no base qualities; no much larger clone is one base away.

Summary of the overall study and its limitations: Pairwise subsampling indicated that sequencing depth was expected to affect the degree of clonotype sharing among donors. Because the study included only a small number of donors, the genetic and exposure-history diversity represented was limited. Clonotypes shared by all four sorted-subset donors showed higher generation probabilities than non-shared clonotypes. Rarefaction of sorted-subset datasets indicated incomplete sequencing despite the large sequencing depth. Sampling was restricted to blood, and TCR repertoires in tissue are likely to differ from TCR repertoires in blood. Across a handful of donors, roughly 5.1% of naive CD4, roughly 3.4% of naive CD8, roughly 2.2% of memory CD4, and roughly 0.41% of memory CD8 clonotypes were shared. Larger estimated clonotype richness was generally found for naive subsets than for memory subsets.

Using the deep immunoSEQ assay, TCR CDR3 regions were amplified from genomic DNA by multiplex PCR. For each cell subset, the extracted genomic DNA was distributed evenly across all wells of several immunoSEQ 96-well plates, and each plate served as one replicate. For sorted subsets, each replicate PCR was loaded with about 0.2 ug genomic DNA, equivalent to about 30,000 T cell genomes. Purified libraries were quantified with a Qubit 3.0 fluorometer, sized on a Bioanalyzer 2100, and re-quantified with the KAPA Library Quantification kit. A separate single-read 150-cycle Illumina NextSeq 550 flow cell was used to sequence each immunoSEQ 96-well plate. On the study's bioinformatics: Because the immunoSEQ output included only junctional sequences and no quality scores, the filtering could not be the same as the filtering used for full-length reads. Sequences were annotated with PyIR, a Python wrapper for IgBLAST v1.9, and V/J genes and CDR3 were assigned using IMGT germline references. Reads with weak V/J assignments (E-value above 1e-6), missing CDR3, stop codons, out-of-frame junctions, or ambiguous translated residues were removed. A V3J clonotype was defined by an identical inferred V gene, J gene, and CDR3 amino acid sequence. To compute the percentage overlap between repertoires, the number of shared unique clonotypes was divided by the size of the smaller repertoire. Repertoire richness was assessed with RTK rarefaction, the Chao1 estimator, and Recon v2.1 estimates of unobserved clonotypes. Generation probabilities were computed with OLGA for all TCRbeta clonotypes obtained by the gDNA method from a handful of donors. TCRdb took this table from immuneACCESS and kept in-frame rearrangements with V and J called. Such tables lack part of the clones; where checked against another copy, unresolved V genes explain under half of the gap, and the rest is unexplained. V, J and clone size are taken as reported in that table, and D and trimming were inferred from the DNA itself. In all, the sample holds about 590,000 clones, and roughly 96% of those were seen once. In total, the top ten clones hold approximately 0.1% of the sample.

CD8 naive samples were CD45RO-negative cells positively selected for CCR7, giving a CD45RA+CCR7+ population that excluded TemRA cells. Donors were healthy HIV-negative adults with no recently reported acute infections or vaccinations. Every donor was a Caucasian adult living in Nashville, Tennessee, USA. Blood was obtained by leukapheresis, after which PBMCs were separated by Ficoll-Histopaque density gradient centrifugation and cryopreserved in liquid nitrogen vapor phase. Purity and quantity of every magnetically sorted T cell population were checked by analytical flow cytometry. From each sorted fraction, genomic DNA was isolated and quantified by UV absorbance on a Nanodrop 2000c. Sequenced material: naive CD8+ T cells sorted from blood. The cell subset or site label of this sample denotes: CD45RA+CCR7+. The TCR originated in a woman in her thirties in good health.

The DNA sequence is given as TGTGCCAGCTCCGGACCTGTACCATCCTACGAGCAGTACTTC. It is translated as CASSGPVPSYEQYF. Recombination connected TRBV5-6 to TRBJ2-7; the D gene cannot be named for sure. The CDR3 contains 14 residues, cysteine and phenylalanine counted. Of the read, only the CDR3 DNA is kept; its 42 bases are in frame from base 1. The germline V gene specifies SGHDT as CDR1 and YYEEEE as CDR2. The trim is 7 bases for V and 1 base for J, with a gap of 15 bases between the germline ends.